This T cell receptor beta chain was documented in a study of response to subunit inactivated influenza vaccine (dated by TCRdb to 2017 to 2018). Study-level background: To follow how T cells responded to a trivalent subunit inactivated influenza vaccine, the researchers relied on deep quantitative profiling of the T cell receptor repertoire. General study outcomes and caveats: According to the authors, only a limited number of new T cells may be recruited by each seasonal influenza vaccination.

The library was generated by RT-PCR. This sample was sequenced with an Illumina HiSeq 2500. Using fastp at Q25 and MiXCR, TCRdb reprocessed the public reads and kept productive beta chains. Rows merge per CDR3 protein into single entries with the most common DNA and genes. The sample includes 530,000 or so distinct CDR3 sequences, with 10% to 15% observed a single time. The ten top clones hold 10% of the sample. This clonotype was seen repeatedly, ten times or more. Its antigen has not been determined. No much larger clone exists at a distance of one base, and base qualities are not known. For CDR1 and CDR2, the germline V gene lists SGDLS and YYNGEE. From the cysteine up to the phenylalanine, the CDR3 has a length of 21 residues. Only the CDR3 portion is preserved as DNA: 63 bases, with reading frame beginning at the first base. V is cut back by 2 bases and J by 0 bases, with 20 bases in the junction unmatched.

The chain was built from TRBV9 and TRBJ2-5, and 9 bases in between align with TRBD1. This receptor was taken from a man aged 50-59 years who received an inactivated influenza vaccine. Donor details come from another sample of the same person, matched by shared clones. This specimen was PBMCs from blood, taken on the day of vaccination. This receptor has the CDR3 CASSVRDRESSHGLYQETQYF. The DNA is TGTGCCAGCAGCGTCCGGGACAGGGAATCCTCACACGGTTTGTACCAAGAGACCCAGTACTTC.